The sequence of this TCR beta chain was determined in a study of siplizumab effects on memory and regulatory T cells. Regarding the study as a whole: Alloreactive sequences traceable to unstimulated CD4+ memory cells were significantly reduced by siplizumab. Whether the proliferating Tregs (from siplizumab cultures) were suppressive was not confirmed.

As to this clone: What it recognizes is unknown.

Method: immunoSEQ multiplex PCR; TCRdb's copy keeps in-frame clones and lacks some. The sample includes 94,000 or so clones, approximately 96% of them seen just once. The sequence came from a human donor in good health. The sample taken for sequencing was naive CD4+ T cells sorted from blood.

CDR3 bases: TGTGCCAGCCTCGACTGGGGGGGCTATGGCTACACCTTC. It encodes CASLDWGGYGYTF. The chain has TRBV6-5 and TRBJ1-2, with a tentative D call TRBD1 (5 bases). This CDR3 spans 13 amino acids. Germline lookup yields CDR1 MNHEY and CDR2 SVGAGI. Trimming cost V 8 bases and J 4 bases, with 14 bases left between them.